A selection of T cell receptor beta chains follows, all from one sample in a study of STAT5B mutations in CD4+ large granular lymphocyte leukemia. Clones were read by immunoSEQ multiplex PCR, and TCRdb kept only the in-frame ones, dropping some. The sample consists of about 30,000 clones, around three quarters of them appearing once. The specimen was CD4+ T cells from blood buffy coats. All receptors derive from a human donor in good health. Both conserved end residues are part of each CDR3. D genes are given only for firm matches. Part of the rows lack a size; the others show once, few, many or a class for expanded clones.

D	V	size	J	DNA	CDR3
TRBD1	TRBV19	NA	TRBJ2-7	TGTGCCAGTAGTCGATCTACCGGGACAGGGAGCTCCTACGAGCAGTACTTC	CASSRSTGTGSSYEQYF
NA	TRBV21-1	once	TRBJ2-7	TGTGCCAGCAGGGGGGACAGGGCCACCTACGAGCAGTACTTC	CASRGDRATYEQYF
NA	TRBV29-1	NA	TRBJ2-7	TGCAGCGTTGGCAGGGGTAGCGAGCAGTACTTC	CSVGRGSEQYF
NA	TRBV6-1	NA	TRBJ1-1	TGTGCCAGCAAGCAGGTTGGAGGCACTGAAGCTTTCTTT	CASKQVGGTEAFF
TRBD1	TRBV4-2	NA	TRBJ1-4	TGTGCCAGCAGCCAAGAAGGGCGCCAGGGGGCCTTGGGAGAAAAACTGTTTTTT	CASSQEGRQGALGEKLFF
TRBD1	TRBV7-2	NA	TRBJ2-1	TGTGCCAGCAGCTTAGAGGGGACAGGGGCCTACAATGAGCAGTTCTTC	CASSLEGTGAYNEQFF
TRBD1	TRBV5-6	NA	TRBJ1-4	TGTGCCAGCAGCTCACCCTCTGGGACAGGGACTGAAAAACTGTTTTTT	CASSSPSGTGTEKLFF
NA	TRBV6-4	once	TRBJ2-1	TGTGCCAGCAGTCTGACCCGACCCGGGGAGCAGTTCTTC	CASSLTRPGEQFF
NA	TRBV6-1	NA	TRBJ2-1	TGTGCCAGCAGTGATAAAGGCGGGGGCATCGACAATGAGCAGTTCTTC	CASSDKGGGIDNEQFF
TRBD1	TRBV13	NA	TRBJ1-2	TGTGCCAGCAGCTCGGGACAGGAGGGACTTTATGGCTACACCTTC	CASSSGQEGLYGYTF
NA	TRBV2	once	TRBJ2-7	TGTGCCAGCAGTCGGGGCGGGACAGCAAGCTCCTACGAGCAGTACTTC	CASSRGGTASSYEQYF
NA	TRBV7-6	NA	TRBJ2-7	TGTGCCAGCAGCTTAAGGGGGGATGGGGAGCAGTACTTC	CASSLRGDGEQYF
TRBD1	TRBV27	NA	TRBJ2-7	TGTGCCAGCAGTCTCCGGACAGGGGGCGATGGTGAGCAGTACTTC	CASSLRTGGDGEQYF
NA	TRBV7-9	few	TRBJ1-4	TGTGCCAGCAGCTTCGGGGGAAATGAAAAACTGTTTTTT	CASSFGGNEKLFF
NA	TRBV20-1	few	TRBJ1-4	TGCAGTGCTAGTGAGAATGAAAAACTGTTTTTT	CSASENEKLFF
NA	TRBV7-9	NA	TRBJ1-4	TGTGCCAGCAGCCCTGGAACAGCGAACGAAAAACTGTTTTTT	CASSPGTANEKLFF
TRBD2	TRBV4-3	NA	TRBJ2-3	TGCGCCAGCAGCCGAGGGACTAGCGGGGGTCGGCTCACAGATACGCAGTATTTT	CASSRGTSGGRLTDTQYF
TRBD2	TRBV6-1	once	TRBJ2-7	TGTGCCAGCAGTCCTCTAGCGGGAGGATTGGACGAGCAGTACTTC	CASSPLAGGLDEQYF
NA	TRBV7-8	once	TRBJ2-7	TGTGCCAGCAGCTTAGGAATTTTGGACGAGCAGTACTTC	CASSLGILDEQYF
NA	TRBV6-5	NA	TRBJ1-2	TGTGCCAGCAGGCCTCCCGGACGGAACTATGGCTACACCTTC	CASRPPGRNYGYTF
NA	TRBV7-8	NA	TRBJ2-3	TGTGCCAGCAGCTTACAAAGGGCAGATACGCAGTATTTT	CASSLQRADTQYF
TRBD2	TRBV5-1	NA	TRBJ2-5	TGCGCCAGCAGCTTGGTGGGGACTAGCGGGAGAAAATTTGGGGAGACCCAGTACTTC	CASSLVGTSGRKFGETQYF
TRBD1	TRBV30	NA	TRBJ1-2	TGTGCCTGGAGTGGTTTGGGGCAGGGGGCGGTTAGCTACACCTTC	CAWSGLGQGAVSYTF